One and the same sample provided the 30 T cell receptor delta chains below, sequenced in a study of gamma-delta chains in newborns, infants, children. TCRdb re-called the reads through CATT. The sample lists 10,000 to 13,000 delta-chain clones; around 3% were seen once. Source material: blood. The source is a child who was a newborn, infant or young child, either healthy, febrile or measles-vaccinated (not recorded which).

By share, this clone ranks as large. Other DNA sequences from this sample encode an identical CDR3 as well. The chain combines TRDV2 with TRDJ1; 11 bases map to TRDD3. CDR3 length: 18 residues. Germline CDR1 and CDR2: GEAIGNYY and EKD. Trimming cost V 3 bases and J 2 bases; bases outside gene matches: 13. The CDR3 loop is CACDLLLGDIVGTDKLIF. The CDR3, as DNA: TGTGCCTGTGACTTACTACTGGGGGATATTGTTGGGACCGATAAACTCATCTTT.

The chain carries TRDV1 and TRDJ1; D might be TRDD3 (6 bases). The V end was cut by 5 bases, the J end by 5 bases, with 18 bases between. The CDR3 extends over 15 amino acids. The germline CDR1 and CDR2 sequences are TSWWSYY and QGS. The CDR3 DNA reads TGTGCTCTTGGGCCCTATATTCTGGGGTCGGATAAACTCATCTTT. This translates into CALGPYILGSDKLIF.

Notes on this clone: A read error may produce the germline difference seen at one junction end. The same CDR3 can be traced to other DNA sequences in this sample. This chain connects TRDV1 to TRDJ1; 7 positions match TRDD3. This CDR3 region has 17 residues. Germline V gene lookup returns CDR1 TSWWSYY and CDR2 QGS. The CDR3 region is CALGELQGDPYTDKLIF. The DNA for the CDR3 is TGCGCTCTTGGGGAACTTCAGGGGGATCCGTACACCGATAAACTCATCTTT.

On this clone: The same CDR3 is also encoded by other DNA sequences in this sample. V and J are TRDV2 and TRDJ3, with 11 bases that match TRDD3. Looked up from germline, CDR1 is GEAIGNYY and CDR2 is EKD. Losses at the gene ends were 2 bases for V and 0 bases for J; bases not matched to a gene: 5. The CDR3 sequence is 19 residues long. CDR3 coding DNA: TGTGCCTGTGACAGCGTACTGGGGGATAGCTCCTGGGACACCCGACAGATGTTTTTC. Its protein product is CACDSVLGDSSWDTRQMFF.

The chain is built from TRDV2 and TRDJ1; D might be TRDD1 (5 bases). Per germline, CDR1 GEAIGNYY and CDR2 EKD. The V end lost 4 bases, the J end lost 1 base, and 15 bases lay between the germline ends. The CDR3 covers 15 residues. The chain's CDR3 is CACEPIQKSTDKLIF. DNA for the CDR3: TGTGCCTGTGAACCCATACAGAAATCCACCGATAAACTCATCTTT.

This clone is classed as medium-sized (0.01 to 0.1%). The sample carries other DNA sequences with the same CDR3. The chain joins TRDV2 to TRDJ3; 7 bases match TRDD3. Germline lookup yields CDR1 GEAIGNYY and CDR2 EKD. J lost 0 bases, V lost 0 bases, and 7 bases had no gene match. The CDR3 runs 19 residues. The CDR3 DNA reads TGTGCCTGTGACACCCCGGGGGATCGCAGCTCCTGGGACACCCGACAGATGTTTTTC. This codes for CACDTPGDRSSWDTRQMFF.

Points on this clone: A single base separates this from a much larger clone, so it may be a read error. This chain links TRDV2 with TRDJ1; 7 nucleotides agree with TRDD3. V lost 8 bases and J lost 3; bases outside the gene matches: 26. Looked up from germline, CDR1 is GEAIGNYY and CDR2 is EKD. The CDR3 length is 19 residues. The CDR3 loop reads CASNPLTSVDTPGSDKLIF. In nucleotides, the CDR3 is TGTGCCTCTAACCCCCTAACTTCGGTGGATACGCCTGGGTCCGATAAACTCATCTTT.

The chain combines TRDV3 with TRDJ1, with TRDD3 identical over 8 bases. The CDR3 covers 17 residues. After removal of 0 bases from V and 4 bases from J, the junction contained 16 bases not matched to a gene. Germline CDR1 TVYSNPD, CDR2 GDNSRS (reference sequence). The CDR3 sequence is CAFSGAWGRASIDKLIF. CDR3 nucleotides: TGTGCCTTTAGCGGGGCCTGGGGGAGGGCTTCTATCGATAAACTCATCTTT.

This rearrangement joins TRDV3 to TRDJ1, with 13 bases lining up with TRDD3. The trim removed 2 bases at V and 1 base at J, leaving 31 bases unmatched. The CDR3 length is 24 residues. Germline V CDR1 and CDR2: TVYSNPD, GDNSRS (reference sequence). CDR3: CAFPLPVGAARNWGIRIGTDKLIF. CDR3 DNA sequence: TGTGCCTTTCCCCTCCCGGTCGGGGCAGCGCGGAACTGGGGGATACGAATCGGCACCGATAAACTCATCTTT.

With respect to this clone: TCRdb's listed protein matches a much larger clone and diverges from this DNA's translation at residue 8, likely through a read error; the protein shown comes from the DNA. The rearrangement joins TRAV29/DV5 to TRDJ1; 8 bases line up with TRDD3. The CDR3 sequence is 17 residues long. After removal of 1 base from V and 1 base from J, the junction contained 12 bases not matched to a gene. Per the germline V gene, CDR1 is NSMFDY and CDR2 is ISSIKDK. The CDR3 DNA is TGTGCAGCAAGCCGGGGATCTGTGGGATACGGCACCGATAAACTCATCTTT. Its protein is CAASRGSVGYGTDKLIF.

Worth noting for this clone: This DNA's translation differs at residue 5 from TCRdb's protein, which comes from a much larger clone; a read error is likely, and the protein shown is translated from the DNA. This chain joins TRDV2 and TRDJ1; D remains ambiguous. CDR3 length equals 18 residues. Germline loops: CDR1 GEAIGNYY, CDR2 EKD. The ends were cut back, 3 bases at V and 4 bases at J, with 26 bases in the middle. The CDR3 DNA is TGTGCCTGTGACGCCGTAGCCACCCTCGGGCCCCGTGTCGATAAACTCATCTTT. As protein: CACDAVATLGPRVDKLIF.

This clone came up a few times. The V call is TRDV1, the J call TRDJ1; TRDD3 agrees at 9 bases. J was trimmed by 4 bases and V by 0 bases; bases with no gene match: 21. Germline CDR1 TSWWSYY, CDR2 QGS. The CDR3 runs to 21 residues. The CDR3 DNA is TGTGCTCTTGGGGAACTAAGTTCCCTATACTGGGGGAATGAGTGTCTCGATAAACTCATCTTT. It is translated as CALGELSSLYWGNECLDKLIF.

In the case of this clone: The junction differs from germline at one of its ends, possibly a read error. Additional DNA sequences in this sample encode the identical CDR3. The gene calls are TRDV3 and TRDJ1; 13 nucleotides match TRDD3. The CDR3 has 17 amino acids. Germline V CDR1 and CDR2: TVYSNPD, GDNSRS (reference sequence). DNA for the CDR3: TGCGCCTTCTACTGGGGGATACGATTGGGTTGGACCGATAAACTCATCTTT. It yields the protein CAFYWGIRLGWTDKLIF.

This clone was seen more than once but under ten times. In the same sample, other DNA sequences code for this CDR3. J is TRDJ1 and V is TRDV3; 7 bases align to TRDD3. The germline gives CDR1 TVYSNPD, CDR2 GDNSRS (reference sequence). J gave up 7 bases and V 3 bases, and 23 bases lay outside the gene matches. The CDR3 has 17 residues. The chain's CDR3 is CALVPAGDWGTRVKLIF. DNA of the CDR3: TGTGCCTTGGTTCCTGCGGGAGACTGGGGAACGCGGGTTAAACTCATCTTT.

In DNA form, the CDR3 reads TGTGCTCTTGGGGAACCCCTCCCTAGAACTGGGGGATACCCGGACACCGATAAACTCATCTTT. The encoded protein is CALGEPLPRTGGYPDTDKLIF. This chain joins TRDV1 and TRDJ1, with 12 bases fitting TRDD3. V was pared by 1 base and J by 0 bases, with 15 bases of the junction left unmatched. Germline values: CDR1 TSWWSYY, CDR2 QGS. The CDR3 has 21 amino acids.

The rearrangement joins TRDV1 to TRDJ1; D gene uncertain. CDR1 and CDR2 (germline): TSWWSYY, QGS. CDR3 length equals 18 residues. V shed 1 base and J shed 1 base, with 19 bases lying between them. Here the CDR3 reads CALGERAPRLRGTDKLIF. CDR3 sequence (DNA): TGTGCTCTTGGGGAACGGGCCCCCCGGTTGAGGGGCACCGATAAACTCATCTTT.

Judged by abundance, this clone is medium-sized. Only one base separates this from a far larger clonotype, so it likely reflects a read error. CDR3 loop: CACDTIGRGADKLIF. The CDR3 region has the DNA TGTGCCTGTGACACAATCGGGAGAGGGGCCGATAAACTCATCTTT. The gene calls are TRDV2 and TRDJ1; no reliable D call. CDR1 is GEAIGNYY, CDR2 EKD, per germline. Trimming pared 1 base from V and 3 bases from J, leaving 14 bases between. This CDR3 is built from 15 residues.

The V and J genes are TRDV1 and TRDJ1, with 8 bases that match TRDD2. Trimming removed 6 bases from V and 0 bases from J; junction bases left unmatched: 33. CDR1 is TSWWSYY, CDR2 QGS, per germline. The CDR3 contains 24 residues. The CDR3 region is CALGVSFLDFLRHQGLLDTDKLIF. Written as DNA, the CDR3 is TGTGCTCTTGGTGTTTCCTTCCTAGACTTCCTACGGCACCAAGGGCTGTTGGACACCGATAAACTCATCTTT.

The sample holds a few counts of this clone. The gene calls are TRAV29/DV5 and TRDJ1, with D maybe TRDD3 (6 bases). Germline CDR1 is NSMFDY and CDR2 is ISSIKDK. CDR3 length: 18 amino acids. The V end lost 0 bases, the J end lost 1 base, and 22 bases lay between the germline ends. In nucleotides, the CDR3 is TGTGCAGCAAGCGAGAGATTCCGATCGGGGGGAGGCACCGATAAACTCATCTTT. It translates to CAASERFRSGGGTDKLIF.

This clone was detected only a few times. The TCRdb protein, from a much larger clone, departs from this DNA's translation at residue 3, likely by read error; the protein shown derives from the DNA. The sample has other DNA sequences that encode this CDR3 too. The chain has TRDV2 and TRDJ2; 10 nucleotides match TRDD3. CDR3 size: 16 residues. Germline V lookup: CDR1 GEAIGNYY, CDR2 EKD. This CDR3 reads CARDTVGGDTGAQLFF. CDR3 nucleotide sequence: TGTGCCCGTGACACAGTAGGGGGGGATACGGGAGCACAACTCTTCTTT.

About this clone: At residue 7, TCRdb's protein disagrees with the DNA translation; the protein shown here derives from the DNA. This chain joins TRDV1 and TRDJ1; D possibly corresponds to TRDD2 (5 bases). Germline assignment: CDR1 TSWWSYY and CDR2 QGS. The length of the CDR3 is 17 residues. Trimming took off 3 bases at V and 4 bases at J, with 21 bases between the two ends. DNA of the CDR3: TGTGCTCTTGGGGATTTCCTGTATTCCGGTTCGGTCGATAAACTCATCTTT. Amino acid sequence: CALGDFLYSGSVDKLIF.

This clone has only a few counts. The V and J genes are TRDV1 and TRDJ1; 9 bases fit TRDD3. This CDR3 comprises 18 residues. V was clipped by 3 bases and J by 0 bases; unmatched bases: 11. The V gene's germline CDR1 is TSWWSYY and CDR2 QGS. The CDR3 DNA reads as TGTGCTCTTGGGGACCCTGGAGGGGCTGGGGGATACACCGATAAACTCATCTTT. It specifies CALGDPGGAGGYTDKLIF.

On this clone: This may come from a read error, since a much larger clone is one base off. The chain is built from TRDV2 and TRDJ2, with TRDD3 identical over 9 bases. With V trimmed by 2 bases and J by 5 bases, 2 bases remained unmatched. Germline V gives CDR1 GEAIGNYY, CDR2 EKD. The CDR3 runs 14 residues. The CDR3 DNA reads TGTGCCTGTGACATGCTGGGGGATACAGCACAACTCTTCTTT. It translates to CACDMLGDTAQLFF.

Turning to this clone: An end of the junction differs from the germline gene, which may be a read error. The J gene is TRDJ3, the V gene TRDV2, with 9 bases that match TRDD3. Looked up from germline, CDR1 is GEAIGNYY and CDR2 is EKD. There are 19 residues in the CDR3. Here the CDR3 reads CARDTLLGESSWDTRQMFF. In nucleotides, the CDR3 is TGTGCCCGTGACACCCTACTGGGGGAGAGCTCCTGGGACACCCGACAGATGTTTTTC.

The chain links TRDV1 to TRDJ2, with a possible D match to TRDD2 (7 bases). The V end was cut by 5 bases, the J end by 4 bases, with 35 bases between. The CDR3 loop spans 22 amino acids. The germline CDR1 and CDR2 sequences are TSWWSYY and QGS. CDR3 nucleotide sequence: TGTGCTCTTGGGAAGTCATTCCTACGTTCGGAGGGATATAAGGGAAGGACAGCACAACTCTTCTTT. Its protein product is CALGKSFLRSEGYKGRTAQLFF.

This clone was seen a few times. The CDR3 here is CAASAGWEYTDKLIF. The DNA for the CDR3 is TGTGCAGCAAGCGCGGGTTGGGAGTACACCGATAAACTCATCTTT. This sequence joins TRAV29/DV5 and TRDJ1; D unresolved. V lost 0 bases and J 0 bases, leaving 12 bases between the germline ends. CDR3 length: 15 residues. Per germline, CDR1 NSMFDY and CDR2 ISSIKDK.

The chain recombines TRDV1 with TRDJ1; a possible D gene is TRDD3 (7 bases). The CDR3 has 20 residues. The germline gives CDR1 TSWWSYY, CDR2 QGS. Trimming took 4 bases from V and 1 from J, leaving 28 bases between them. In nucleotides, the CDR3 is TGTGCTCTTGGGGTTTCCTATGGGCGGGGGATCCGCCACCTCACCGATAAACTCATCTTT. Translated, it gives CALGVSYGRGIRHLTDKLIF.

This clone was counted only a few times. The chain employs TRDV2 and TRDJ1; 12 bases are shared with TRDD3. Per the germline V gene, CDR1 is GEAIGNYY and CDR2 is EKD. After removal of 2 bases from V and 3 bases from J, the junction contained 15 bases not matched to a gene. This CDR3 region has 19 residues. The CDR3 protein is CACDMLPNPTGGYPDKLIF. The CDR3 bases are TGTGCCTGTGACATGCTTCCGAATCCCACTGGGGGATACCCCGATAAACTCATCTTT.

CDR3 bases: TGTGCCTCCAAAGATGGGACCCTCACCGATAAACTCATCTTT. Translated, it gives CASKDGTLTDKLIF. This chain connects TRDV3 to TRDJ1, with D unclear. Trimming removed 4 bases at V and 1 base at J, with 16 bases between. CDR3 length equals 14 residues. Germline lookup yields CDR1 TVYSNPD and CDR2 GDNSRS (reference sequence).

This clone was observed a handful of times. The genes are TRDV2 and TRDJ2, with D possibly matching TRDD3 (5 bases). In germline, CDR1 is GEAIGNYY, CDR2 EKD. The V end lost 1 base, the J end lost 9 bases, and 14 bases lay between the germline ends. This CDR3 is 14 amino acids long. The chain's CDR3 is CACDTRGVRTQLFF. For the CDR3, the DNA is TGTGCCTGTGACACGAGGGGAGTAAGAACACAACTCTTCTTT.